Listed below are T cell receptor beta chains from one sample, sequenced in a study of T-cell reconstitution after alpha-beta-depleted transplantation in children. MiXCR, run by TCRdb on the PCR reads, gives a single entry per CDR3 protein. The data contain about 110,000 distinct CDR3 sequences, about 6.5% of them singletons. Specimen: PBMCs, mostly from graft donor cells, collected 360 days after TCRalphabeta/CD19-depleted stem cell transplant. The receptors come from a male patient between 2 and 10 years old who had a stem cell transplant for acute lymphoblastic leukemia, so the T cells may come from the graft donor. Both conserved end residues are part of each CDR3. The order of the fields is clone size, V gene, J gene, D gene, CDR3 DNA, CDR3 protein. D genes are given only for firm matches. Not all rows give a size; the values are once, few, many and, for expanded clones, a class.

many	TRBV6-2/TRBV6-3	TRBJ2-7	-	TGTGCCAGCAGCCTACCAAGGGGACACCAGTACTTC	CASSLPRGHQYF
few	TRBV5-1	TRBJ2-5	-	TGCGCCAGCAGCCCGGTGGGCTGGGAGACCCAGTACTTC	CASSPVGWETQYF
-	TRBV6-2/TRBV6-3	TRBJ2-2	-	TGTGCCAGCAGTTACTCGGGTAGGGGCCGGAACACCGGGGAGCTGTTTTTT	CASSYSGRGRNTGELFF
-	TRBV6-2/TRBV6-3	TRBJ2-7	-	TGTGCCAGCAGTTACGGTGTATACTACGAGCAGTACTTC	CASSYGVYYEQYF
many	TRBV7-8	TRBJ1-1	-	TGTGCCAGCAGCTGGTCACAGGGACTTAAGGCTGAAGCTTTCTTT	CASSWSQGLKAEAFF
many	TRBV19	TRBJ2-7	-	TGTGCCAGTAGTTTCGGTGGGGGAGCTAGCTCCTACGAGCAGTACTTC	CASSFGGGASSYEQYF
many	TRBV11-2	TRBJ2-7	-	TGTGCCAGCAGCTTGGATACCTACGAGCAGTACTTC	CASSLDTYEQYF
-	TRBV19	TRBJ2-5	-	TGTGCCAGTAGTAGAGGAGACAGAGAGACCCAGTACTTC	CASSRGDRETQYF
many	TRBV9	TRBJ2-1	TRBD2	TGTGCCAGCAGCGTAGGAGGCGGGAGCTCCTACAATGAGCAGTTCTTC	CASSVGGGSSYNEQFF
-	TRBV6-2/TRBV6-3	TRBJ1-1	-	TGTGCCAGCATAGATTGGACAGCCCTGAACACTGAAGCTTTCTTT	CASIDWTALNTEAFF
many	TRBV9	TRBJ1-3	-	TGTGCCAGCAGCGTAGCAGGGGACGGAAACACCATATATTTT	CASSVAGDGNTIYF
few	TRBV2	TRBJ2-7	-	TGTGCCAGCAGTTCCACAGGGTTCGAGCAGTACTTC	CASSSTGFEQYF
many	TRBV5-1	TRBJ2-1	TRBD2	TGCGCCAGCAGCTTGTGGGTGACTAGCGGAGACAATGAGCAGTTCTTC	CASSLWVTSGDNEQFF
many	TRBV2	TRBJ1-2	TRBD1	TGTGCCAGCAATTCCAGGACAGGGGCTGCCTATGGCTACACCTTC	CASNSRTGAAYGYTF